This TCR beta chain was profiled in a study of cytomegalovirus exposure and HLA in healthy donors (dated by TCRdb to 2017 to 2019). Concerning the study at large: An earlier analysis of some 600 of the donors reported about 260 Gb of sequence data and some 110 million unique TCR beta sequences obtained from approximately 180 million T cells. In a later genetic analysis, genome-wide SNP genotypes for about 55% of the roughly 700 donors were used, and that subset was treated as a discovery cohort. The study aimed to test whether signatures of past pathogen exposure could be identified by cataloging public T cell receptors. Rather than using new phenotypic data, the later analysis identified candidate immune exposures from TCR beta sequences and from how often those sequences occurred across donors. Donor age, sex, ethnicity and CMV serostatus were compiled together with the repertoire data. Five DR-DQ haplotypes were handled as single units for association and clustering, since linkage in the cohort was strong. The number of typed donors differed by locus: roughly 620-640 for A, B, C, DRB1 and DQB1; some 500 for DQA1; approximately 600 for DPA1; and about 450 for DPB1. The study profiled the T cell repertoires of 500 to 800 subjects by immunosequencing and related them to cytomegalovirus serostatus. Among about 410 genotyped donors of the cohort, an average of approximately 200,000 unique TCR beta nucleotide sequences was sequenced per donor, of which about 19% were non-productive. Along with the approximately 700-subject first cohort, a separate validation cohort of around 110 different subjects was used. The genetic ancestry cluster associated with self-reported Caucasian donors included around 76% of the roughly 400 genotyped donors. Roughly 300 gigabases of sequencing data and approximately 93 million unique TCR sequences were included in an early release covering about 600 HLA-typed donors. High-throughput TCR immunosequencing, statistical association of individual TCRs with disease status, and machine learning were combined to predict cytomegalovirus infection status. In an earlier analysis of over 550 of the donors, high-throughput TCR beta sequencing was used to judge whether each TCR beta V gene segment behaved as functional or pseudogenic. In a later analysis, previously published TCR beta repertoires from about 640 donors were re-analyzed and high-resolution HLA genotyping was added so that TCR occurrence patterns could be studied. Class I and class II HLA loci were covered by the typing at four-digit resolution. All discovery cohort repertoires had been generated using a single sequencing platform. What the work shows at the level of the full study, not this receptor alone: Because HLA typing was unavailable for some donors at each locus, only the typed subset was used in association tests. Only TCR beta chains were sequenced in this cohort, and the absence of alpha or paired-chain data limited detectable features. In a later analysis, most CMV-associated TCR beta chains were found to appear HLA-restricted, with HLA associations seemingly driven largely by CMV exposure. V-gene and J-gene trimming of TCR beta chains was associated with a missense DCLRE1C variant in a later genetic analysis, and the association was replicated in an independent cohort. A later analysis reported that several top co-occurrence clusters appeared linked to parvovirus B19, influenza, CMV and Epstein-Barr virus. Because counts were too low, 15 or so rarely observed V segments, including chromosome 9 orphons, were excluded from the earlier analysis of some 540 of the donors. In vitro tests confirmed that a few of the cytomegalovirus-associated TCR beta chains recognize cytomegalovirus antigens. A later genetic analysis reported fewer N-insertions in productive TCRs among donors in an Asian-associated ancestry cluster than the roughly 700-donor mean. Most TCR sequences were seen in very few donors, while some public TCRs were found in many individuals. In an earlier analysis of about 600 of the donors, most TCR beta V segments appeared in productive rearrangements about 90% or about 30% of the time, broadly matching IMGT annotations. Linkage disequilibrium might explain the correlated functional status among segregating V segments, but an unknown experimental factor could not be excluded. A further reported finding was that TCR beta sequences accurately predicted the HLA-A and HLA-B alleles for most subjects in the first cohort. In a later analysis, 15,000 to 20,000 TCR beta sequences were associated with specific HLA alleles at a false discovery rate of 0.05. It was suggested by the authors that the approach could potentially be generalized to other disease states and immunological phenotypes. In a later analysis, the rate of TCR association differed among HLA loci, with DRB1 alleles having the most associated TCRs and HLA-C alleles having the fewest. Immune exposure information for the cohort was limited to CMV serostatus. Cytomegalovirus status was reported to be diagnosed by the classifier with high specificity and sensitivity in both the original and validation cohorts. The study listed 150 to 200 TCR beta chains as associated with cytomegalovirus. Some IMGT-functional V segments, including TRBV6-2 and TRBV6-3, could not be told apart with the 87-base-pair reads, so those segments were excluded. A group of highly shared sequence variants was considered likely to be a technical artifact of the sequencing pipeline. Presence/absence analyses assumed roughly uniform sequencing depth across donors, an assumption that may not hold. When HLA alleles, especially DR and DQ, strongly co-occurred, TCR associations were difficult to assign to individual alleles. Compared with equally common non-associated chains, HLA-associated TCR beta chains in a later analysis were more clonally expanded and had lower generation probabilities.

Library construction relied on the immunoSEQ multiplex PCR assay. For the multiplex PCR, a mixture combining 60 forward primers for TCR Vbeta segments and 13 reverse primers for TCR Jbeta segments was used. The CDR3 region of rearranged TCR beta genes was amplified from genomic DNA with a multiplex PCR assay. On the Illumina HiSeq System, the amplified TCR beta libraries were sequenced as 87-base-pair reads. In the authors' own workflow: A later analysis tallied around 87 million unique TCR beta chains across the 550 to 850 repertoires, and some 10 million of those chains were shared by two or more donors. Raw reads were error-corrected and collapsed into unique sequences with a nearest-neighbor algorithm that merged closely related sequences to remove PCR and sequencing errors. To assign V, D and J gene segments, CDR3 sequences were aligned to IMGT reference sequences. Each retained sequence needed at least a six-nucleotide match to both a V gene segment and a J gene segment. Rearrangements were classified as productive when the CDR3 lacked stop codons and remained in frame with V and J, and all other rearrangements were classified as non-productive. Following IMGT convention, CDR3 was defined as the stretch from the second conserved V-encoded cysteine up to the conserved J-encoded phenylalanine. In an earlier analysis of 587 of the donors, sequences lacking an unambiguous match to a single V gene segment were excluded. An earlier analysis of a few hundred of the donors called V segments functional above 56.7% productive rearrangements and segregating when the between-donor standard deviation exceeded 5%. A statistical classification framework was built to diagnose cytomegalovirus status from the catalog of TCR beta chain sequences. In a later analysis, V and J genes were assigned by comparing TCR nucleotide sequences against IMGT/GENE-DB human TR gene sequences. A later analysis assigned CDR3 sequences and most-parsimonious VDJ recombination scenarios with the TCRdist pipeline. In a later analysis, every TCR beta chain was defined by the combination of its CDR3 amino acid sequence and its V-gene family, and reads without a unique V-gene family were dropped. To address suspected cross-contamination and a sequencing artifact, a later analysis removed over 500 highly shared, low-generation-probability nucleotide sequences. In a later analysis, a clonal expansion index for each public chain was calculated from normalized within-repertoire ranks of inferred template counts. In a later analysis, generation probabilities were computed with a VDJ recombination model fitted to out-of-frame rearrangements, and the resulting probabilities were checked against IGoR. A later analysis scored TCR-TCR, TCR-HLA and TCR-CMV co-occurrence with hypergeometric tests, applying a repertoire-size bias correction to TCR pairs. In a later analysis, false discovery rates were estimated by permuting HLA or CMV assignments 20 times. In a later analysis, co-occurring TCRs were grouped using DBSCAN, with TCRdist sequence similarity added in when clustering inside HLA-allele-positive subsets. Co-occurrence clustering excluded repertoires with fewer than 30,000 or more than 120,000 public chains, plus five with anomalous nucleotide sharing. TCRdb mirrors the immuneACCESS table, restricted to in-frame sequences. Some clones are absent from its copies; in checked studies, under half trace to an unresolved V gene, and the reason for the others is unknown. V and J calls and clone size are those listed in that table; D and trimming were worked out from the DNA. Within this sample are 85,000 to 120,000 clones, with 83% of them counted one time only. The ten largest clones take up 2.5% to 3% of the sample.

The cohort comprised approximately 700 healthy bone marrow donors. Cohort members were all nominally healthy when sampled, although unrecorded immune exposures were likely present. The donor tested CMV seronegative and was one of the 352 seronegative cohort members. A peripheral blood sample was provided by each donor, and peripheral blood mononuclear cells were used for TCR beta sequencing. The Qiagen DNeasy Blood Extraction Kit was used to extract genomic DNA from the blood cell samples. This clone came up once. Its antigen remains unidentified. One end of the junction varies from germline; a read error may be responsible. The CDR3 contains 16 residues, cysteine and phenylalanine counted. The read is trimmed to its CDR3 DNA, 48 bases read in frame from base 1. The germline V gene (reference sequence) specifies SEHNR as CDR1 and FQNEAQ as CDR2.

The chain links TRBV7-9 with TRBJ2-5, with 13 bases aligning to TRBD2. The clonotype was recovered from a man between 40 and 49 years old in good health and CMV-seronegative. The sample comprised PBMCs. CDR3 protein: CSSSERLAGGMETQYF. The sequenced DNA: TGTTCCAGCAGCGAACGACTAGCGGGGGGAATGGAGACCCAGTACTTC.